This TCR beta chain is from a study of blood T cell repertoires in COVID-19. The CDR3 contains 17 residues. The V gene end was trimmed by 4 bases and the J gene end by 6 bases; junction bases not matched to a gene: 15. Germline V gene sequence: CDR1 SGHDT, CDR2 YYEEEE. Per the original methods: Researchers report that nucleated cell counts were estimated from reference gene primer amplification. Produced via immunoSEQ multiplex PCR; TCRdb's table is partial and in-frame only. The DNA was the basis for D and trimming; V, J and clone size are from that table. The table shows 310,000 or so clones, with over 75% occurring only once.

This TCR came from a man aged 45-65 years with active or convalescent COVID-19. What was sequenced was peripheral blood. This chain links TRBV5-6 with TRBJ2-1, with TRBD2 matching 8 bases. This CDR3 reads CASSLGLAGNLVNEQFF. DNA of the CDR3: TGTGCCAGCAGCCTAGGACTAGCAGGCAACTTGGTCAATGAGCAGTTCTTC.